Listed below are T cell receptor beta chains from one sample, sequenced in a study of CD8+ T cells in alopecia areata. Only in-frame clones appear in the TCRdb table, and some are missing; sequencing was by immunoSEQ multiplex PCR. The repertoire has under 15,000 clones, around three fifths of them found once; the top ten carry approximately 13%. Sequenced: skin. The receptors derive from a human donor with alopecia areata. Each CDR3 is given with its conserved first and last residue. Each record gives: CDR3 protein, CDR3 DNA, clone size, J gene, CDR3 length, D gene, V gene. A D gene is named only where the DNA matches it firmly. A row's size may be missing; if present it is once, few, many or a size class.

CDR3: CASRPGGGSNQPQHF
DNA: TGTGCCAGCAGACCAGGGGGTGGGAGCAATCAGCCCCAGCATTTT
size: .
J: TRBJ1-5
length: 15
D: TRBD1
V: TRBV27

CDR3: CASRQPGLSSGQYF
DNA: TGTGCCAGCAGACAACCGGGCCTCTCATCGGGGCAGTATTTT
size: few
J: TRBJ2-3
length: 14
D: .
V: TRBV27

CDR3: CASSESGPVRAFF
DNA: TGTGCCAGCAGTGAATCGGGCCCAGTCCGGGCTTTCTTT
size: few
J: TRBJ1-1
length: 13
D: .
V: TRBV2

CDR3: CATSTRQGRPTDTQYF
DNA: TGTGCCACCAGCACCAGACAGGGGCGACCCACAGATACGCAGTATTTT
size: .
J: TRBJ2-3
length: 16
D: TRBD1
V: TRBV15

CDR3: CASSEADFWGNQPQHF
DNA: TGTGCCAGCAGTGAAGCTGATTTCTGGGGGAATCAGCCCCAGCATTTT
size: .
J: TRBJ1-5
length: 16
D: .
V: TRBV6-1

CDR3: CSVASGGYTEAFF
DNA: TGCAGCGTTGCTTCAGGGGGGTACACTGAAGCTTTCTTT
size: .
J: TRBJ1-1
length: 13
D: TRBD1
V: TRBV29-1

CDR3: CASSQGEGARETQYF
DNA: TGCGCCAGCAGCCAAGGGGAGGGCGCGCGGGAGACCCAGTACTTC
size: few
J: TRBJ2-5
length: 15
D: TRBD2
V: TRBV4-1

CDR3: CASSSLPGRRGETQYF
DNA: TGTGCCAGTAGTTCCTTGCCGGGACGGAGGGGAGAGACCCAGTACTTC
size: .
J: TRBJ2-5
length: 16
D: .
V: TRBV19

CDR3: CASSASGDTGEQYF
DNA: TGTGCCAGCAGCGCCTCCGGTGACACGGGCGAGCAGTACTTC
size: .
J: TRBJ2-7
length: 14
D: .
V: TRBV7-2

CDR3: CASSQGSTEAFF
DNA: TGTGCCAGCAGCCAAGGTTCCACTGAAGCTTTCTTT
size: few
J: TRBJ1-1
length: 12
D: .
V: TRBV14

CDR3: CASTKQTNSPLHF
DNA: TGTGCCAGCACGAAGCAAACAAATTCACCCCTCCACTTT
size: once
J: TRBJ1-6
length: 13
D: .
V: TRBV27

CDR3: CASRIQQGAGEQYF
DNA: TGTGCCAGCCGAATCCAACAGGGGGCGGGGGAGCAGTACTTC
size: medium-sized
J: TRBJ2-7
length: 14
D: TRBD1
V: TRBV27

CDR3: CASSLDGQNHYEQYF
DNA: TGCGCCAGCTCTTTGGACGGCCAGAATCATTACGAGCAGTACTTC
size: few
J: TRBJ2-7
length: 15
D: .
V: TRBV5-1

CDR3: CATGTGTYEQYF
DNA: TGTGCGACCGGGACAGGGACCTACGAGCAGTACTTC
size: medium-sized
J: TRBJ2-7
length: 12
D: TRBD1
V: TRBV6-6

CDR3: CASSHLDGYQETQYF
DNA: TGTGCCAGCAGCCATCTTGACGGGTACCAAGAGACCCAGTACTTC
size: few
J: TRBJ2-5
length: 15
D: .
V: TRBV7-8

CDR3: CSVDSMGEAFF
DNA: TGCAGCGTTGATTCGATGGGTGAAGCTTTCTTT
size: .
J: TRBJ1-1
length: 11
D: .
V: TRBV29-1

CDR3: CASSVGGALNEQFF
DNA: TGTGCCAGCAGCGTAGGGGGGGCCTTGAATGAGCAGTTCTTC
size: .
J: TRBJ2-1
length: 14
D: .
V: TRBV9

CDR3: CASSLQGAGYEQYF
DNA: TGTGCCAGCAGCCTGCAGGGGGCTGGCTACGAGCAGTACTTC
size: few
J: TRBJ2-7
length: 14
D: TRBD1
V: TRBV14

CDR3: CASSPGPGTQYF
DNA: TGTGCCAGCAGCCCCGGCCCCGGTACGCAGTATTTT
size: large
J: TRBJ2-3
length: 12
D: .
V: TRBV7-9

CDR3: CASSDSSYNEQFF
DNA: TGTGCCAGTAGTGATAGCTCCTACAATGAGCAGTTCTTC
size: few
J: TRBJ2-1
length: 13
D: .
V: TRBV19

CDR3: CASSGGTYYGYTF
DNA: TGTGCCAGCAGCGGGGGGACTTACTATGGCTACACCTTC
size: .
J: TRBJ1-2
length: 13
D: .
V: TRBV5-4

CDR3: CASSSGQPEQYF
DNA: TGTGCCAGCAGCTCGGGACAGCCCGAGCAGTACTTC
size: .
J: TRBJ2-7
length: 12
D: TRBD1
V: TRBV7-9

CDR3: CASSLMLGGANTDTQYF
DNA: TGTGCCAGCAGCTTGATGTTGGGCGGAGCCAACACAGATACGCAGTATTTT
size: .
J: TRBJ2-3
length: 17
D: .
V: TRBV5-4

CDR3: CASSFVAGGQETQYF
DNA: TGTGCCAGCAGCTTCGTAGCGGGAGGGCAAGAGACCCAGTACTTC
size: .
J: TRBJ2-5
length: 15
D: TRBD2
V: TRBV7-2

CDR3: CASSIEGTTGEQFF
DNA: TGTGCCAGCAGTATAGAAGGGACAACCGGTGAGCAGTTCTTC
size: medium-sized
J: TRBJ2-1
length: 14
D: .
V: TRBV2

CDR3: CASNTLRGEQYF
DNA: TGTGCCAGCAATACACTCCGCGGAGAGCAGTACTTC
size: .
J: TRBJ2-7
length: 12
D: .
V: TRBV5-8

CDR3: CASSISENQPQHF
DNA: TGTGCCAGCAGCATATCGGAAAATCAGCCCCAGCATTTT
size: .
J: TRBJ1-5
length: 13
D: .
V: TRBV7-9

CDR3: CASSPWGAKNIQYF
DNA: TGCGCCAGCTCGCCCTGGGGGGCCAAAAACATTCAGTACTTC
size: once
J: TRBJ2-4
length: 14
D: .
V: TRBV5-1

CDR3: CASSQDGTYEQYF
DNA: TGTGCCAGCAGCCAAGACGGTACCTACGAGCAGTACTTC
size: few
J: TRBJ2-7
length: 13
D: .
V: TRBV14

CDR3: CASSSDGNIQYF
DNA: TGTGCCAGCAGCTCGGACGGAAACATTCAGTACTTC
size: .
J: TRBJ2-4
length: 12
D: .
V: TRBV7-9

CDR3: CSVEDKDLSGRAYEQFF
DNA: TGCAGCGTTGAAGATAAAGATCTCAGCGGGAGGGCCTATGAGCAGTTCTTC
size: few
J: TRBJ2-1
length: 17
D: TRBD2
V: TRBV29-1

CDR3: CASSFPYNEQFF
DNA: TGTGCCAGCAGCTTTCCCTACAATGAGCAGTTCTTC
size: .
J: TRBJ2-1
length: 12
D: .
V: TRBV5-4

CDR3: CASSLDRDYEQYF
DNA: TGTGCCAGCAGCTTAGATAGGGATTACGAGCAGTACTTC
size: .
J: TRBJ2-7
length: 13
D: .
V: TRBV11-2

CDR3: CASSPTSVFEQFF
DNA: TGTGCCAGCTCACCTACTAGCGTGTTTGAGCAGTTCTTC
size: .
J: TRBJ2-1
length: 13
D: TRBD2
V: TRBV18

CDR3: CAPRWGLDKEQYF
DNA: TGTGCCCCCCGATGGGGACTAGACAAAGAGCAGTACTTC
size: once
J: TRBJ2-7
length: 13
D: TRBD2
V: TRBV27

CDR3: CSAGHGEGGYTF
DNA: TGCAGCGCCGGACACGGCGAAGGCGGCTACACCTTC
size: .
J: TRBJ1-2
length: 12
D: .
V: TRBV29-1

CDR3: CASSLRADTDTQYF
DNA: TGCGCCAGCAGCTTGAGGGCGGACACAGATACGCAGTATTTT
size: few
J: TRBJ2-3
length: 14
D: .
V: TRBV5-1